The clone carrying this T cell receptor beta chain was counted only a few times. What it binds is unknown. The CDR3 runs 15 residues. The germline V and J ends were trimmed by 8 bases and 2 bases, with 18 bases remaining between them. The sample comes from a study of T-cell memory formation after mild COVID-19. As for the study in general: TCR clusters largely stayed donor specific.

Study-wide results and limits: There were some responding clones in pre-infection memory, which suggested that cross-reactive memory had joined. CD4/CD8 balance held among clones contracting day 15 to 85, and later expanders leaned CD4+.

Each CDR3 protein gets one entry after TCRdb re-called the 5' RACE reads with MiXCR. The data hold 150,000 to 200,000 distinct CDR3 sequences, with 20% to 25% observed a single time. This sequence originates from an adult woman who had mild COVID-19 (a few samples of this study predate the infection). Cell type and time point are not known. Material: PBMCs or a T cell subset sorted from them (not recorded which). This chain uses TRBV12-3 or TRBV12-4 with TRBJ2-5; the D gene is possibly TRBD1 (7 bases). The CDR3 bases are TGTGCCAGCGCGGGGACAATGGACAGGCAAGAGACCCAGTACTTC. Its translation is CASAGTMDRQETQYF.